The rows below give T cell receptor beta chains drawn from one sample of a study of shared clonotypes between healthy human individuals. Profiling relied on immunoSEQ multiplex PCR, and the TCRdb table lists in-frame clones only, not all of them. The sample yields around 2.3 million clones, 90% to 97% seen once. Source material: naive CD4+ T cells sorted from blood. These receptor sequences come from a young man in good health. CDR3s include the opening cysteine and the closing phenylalanine or tryptophan. The D gene is left open where the match is weak.

j_call v_call d_call cdr3_aa cdr3_nt
TRBJ2-2 TRBV10-3 - CAISELILTGELFF TGTGCCATCAGTGAGTTGATACTTACCGGGGAGCTGTTTTTT
TRBJ2-5 TRBV30 - CAWSGGLGRKETQYF TGTGCCTGGAGTGGGGGTTTGGGCAGAAAGGAGACCCAGTACTTC
TRBJ2-5 TRBV29-1 - CSVGGDTQYQETQYF TGCAGCGTTGGTGGGGACACTCAGTACCAAGAGACCCAGTACTTC
TRBJ2-7 TRBV5-1 - CASSLESGVNYEQYF TGCGCCAGCAGCTTGGAGTCAGGGGTTAACTACGAGCAGTACTTC
TRBJ2-2 TRBV5-4 - CASSLAGGNTGELFF TGTGCCAGCAGCTTGGCCGGGGGTAACACCGGGGAGCTGTTTTTT
TRBJ2-7 TRBV19 - CANFKSSYEQYF TGTGCCAATTTCAAGAGTAGCTACGAGCAGTACTTC
TRBJ1-2 TRBV19 TRBD1 CASRPGQGNYGYTF TGTGCCAGTAGACCGGGACAGGGGAACTATGGCTACACCTTC
TRBJ1-3 TRBV6-1 - CASSELTLTPPSGNTIYF TGTGCCAGCAGTGAACTCACCTTGACGCCGCCCTCTGGAAACACCATATATTTT
TRBJ2-7 TRBV28 - CASSSIIYEQYF TGTGCCAGCAGTTCAATAATCTACGAGCAGTACTTC
TRBJ2-3 TRBV9 TRBD2 CASSATSGLSTDTQYF TGTGCCAGCAGCGCTACTAGCGGGTTGAGCACAGATACGCAGTATTTT
TRBJ2-1 TRBV4-1 - CASSQDSSGLRFGEQFF TGCGCCAGCAGCCAAGATTCTTCAGGGTTACGTTTTGGTGAGCAGTTCTTC
TRBJ2-7 TRBV30 - CAWSVTPYEQYF TGTGCCTGGAGTGTTACCCCCTACGAGCAGTACTTC
TRBJ2-7 TRBV7-2 - CASSLARGYEQYF TGTGCCAGCAGCTTAGCGAGGGGCTACGAGCAGTACTTC
TRBJ1-6 TRBV10-3 TRBD1 CATGPGTAEALHF TGTGCCACAGGTCCCGGGACAGCGGAAGCCCTCCACTTT
TRBJ2-1 TRBV7-9 TRBD2 CASSFSGGRTNEQFF TGTGCCAGCAGCTTTTCTGGCGGGAGGACTAATGAGCAGTTCTTC
TRBJ1-1 TRBV20-1 - CSAREGDGAFF TGCAGTGCTAGAGAAGGGGACGGAGCTTTCTTT